This note documents a single TCR beta chain sequence. These data are taken from a study of cytomegalovirus exposure and HLA in healthy donors. Clones were read by immunoSEQ multiplex PCR, and TCRdb kept only the in-frame ones, dropping some. The sample has some 130,000 clones; about 94% are singletons. The CDR3 consists of 16 residues. Germline V lookup: CDR1 GTSNPN, CDR2 SVGIG (reference sequence). V gave up 3 bases and J gave up 5 bases; unmatched junction bases: 14. This receptor was taken from a man younger than 35 in good health and CMV-seropositive. The sample consisted of PBMCs. This chain connects TRBV30 to TRBJ2-7; TRBD1 matches 9 bases. The CDR3 sequence: CAWSARGQGKVDEQYF. In DNA, the CDR3 is TGTGCCTGGAGCGCGAGGGGACAGGGAAAAGTCGACGAGCAGTACTTC. The full variable domain, with the rest looked up from reference TRBV30 and TRBJ2-7, is SQTIHQWPATLVQPVGSPLSLECTVEGTSNPNLYWYRQAAGRGLQLLFYSVGIGQISSEVPQNLSASRPQDRQFILSSKKLLLSDSGFYLCAWSARGQGKVDEQYFGPGTRLTVT.